Below, 17 T cell receptor beta chains from the same sample are listed, as sequenced in a study of blood T cell repertoires in COVID-19. Data came from immunoSEQ multiplex PCR; TCRdb stores just in-frame clones and leaves some out. Among about 260,000 clones listed, about 86% were seen once. The sequencing sample was made of peripheral blood. Receptors originate from a man aged 25-40 years with active or convalescent COVID-19.

The V and J genes are TRBV19 and TRBJ1-2; 9 bases match TRBD1. Losses at the gene ends were 0 bases for V and 4 bases for J; bases not matched to a gene: 6. The length of the CDR3 is 16 residues. Germline values: CDR1 LNHDA, CDR2 SQIVND (reference sequence). DNA of the CDR3: TGTGCCAGTAGTATAGATTCCGGGACAGGGCGCTATGGCTACACCTTC. Protein sequence: CASSIDSGTGRYGYTF.

V and J are TRBV12-3 or TRBV12-4 and TRBJ1-2, with 7 bases fitting TRBD1. The CDR3 has 13 residues. The junction had 11 bases not matched to a gene; V was cut back by 6 bases and J by 10 bases. The CDR3 nucleotides read TGTGCCAGCAGCGACAGGGTGGGTCAGGACTACACCTTC. Translated, it gives CASSDRVGQDYTF.

The chain joins TRBV19 to TRBJ2-1, with 8 bases lining up with TRBD2. The CDR3 runs 14 residues. Germline CDR1 and CDR2: LNHDA and SQIVND (reference sequence). V lost 6 bases to trimming and J lost 2 bases; unmatched junction nucleotides: 3. DNA for the CDR3: TGTGCCAGTAGCGCGGGGGGTCCCTACAATGAGCAGTTCTTC. It translates to CASSAGGPYNEQFF.

The rearrangement joins TRBV5-1 to TRBJ2-1; D might be TRBD2 (5 bases). Trimming removed 0 bases at V and 6 bases at J, with 19 bases between. Germline CDR1 and CDR2: SGHRS and YFSETQ. The CDR3 extends over 17 amino acids. CDR3 sequence: CASSLELLAASSNEQFF. CDR3 sequence (DNA): TGCGCCAGCAGCTTGGAGTTGCTAGCCGCGAGTTCCAATGAGCAGTTCTTC.

CDR3 region: CASSSGMDNEQFF. In nucleotides, the CDR3 is TGTGCCAGCAGTAGCGGGATGGACAATGAGCAGTTCTTC. The chain couples TRBV2 to TRBJ2-1; 7 bases are a match to TRBD2. The V and J ends lost 5 bases and 5 bases, in that order; junction bases with no gene match: 3. Germline CDR1 SNHLY, CDR2 FYNNEI. The CDR3 contains 13 residues.

The V gene is TRBV7-2, the J gene TRBJ1-6; maybe TRBD1 (5 bases). Germline CDR1 and CDR2: SGHTA and FQGNSA. The CDR3 covers 16 residues. With 4 bases removed from V and 6 bases from J, the gap between germline ends came to 16 bases. The CDR3 DNA follows: TGTGCCAGCAGCTCCGCCCGACAGTTCACTAATTCACCCCTCCACTTT. Translated, it gives CASSSARQFTNSPLHF.

This clone is a singleton in its sample. The chain has TRBV4-1 and TRBJ2-7, with D maybe TRBD2 (7 bases). V was trimmed by 4 bases and J by 7 bases, leaving 17 bases between them. Germline V lookup: CDR1 MGHRA, CDR2 YSYEKL. There are 14 residues in the CDR3. The CDR3 protein is CASSRGGQFEEQYF. In nucleotides, the CDR3 is TGCGCCAGCAGCCGGGGGGGCCAGTTTGAAGAGCAGTACTTC.

This clone occurred once. The chain employs TRBV7-2 and TRBJ1-2; D gene ambiguous. V lost 5 bases and J lost 4, with 17 bases in between. Germline V gives CDR1 SGHTA, CDR2 FQGNSA. CDR3 size: 15 residues. DNA for the CDR3: TGTGCCAGCAGCCCCTCCGCCGGAGAAACCTATGGCTACACCTTC. Amino acids: CASSPSAGETYGYTF.

CDR3 sequence reads: CASSPGGSVQPQHF. The DNA for the CDR3 is TGTGCCAGCAGCCCCGGTGGTAGTGTCCAGCCCCAGCATTTT. V gene TRBV9 combines with J gene TRBJ1-5, with D unresolved. The CDR3 covers 14 residues. Germline CDR1 SGDLS, CDR2 YYNGEE. Trimming pared 4 bases from V and 7 bases from J, leaving 15 bases between.

Comments on this clone: The same CDR3 can be traced to other DNA sequences in this sample. This sequence joins TRBV5-1 and TRBJ2-5; D gene uncertain. CDR3 length: 11 residues. Trimming shortened V by 2 bases and J by 5 bases, and 4 bases separated the two germline ends. In germline, CDR1 is SGHRS, CDR2 YFSETQ. This CDR3 reads CASSFGETQYF. The CDR3 nucleotides read TGCGCCAGCAGCTTTGGCGAGACCCAGTACTTC.

The count of this clone is one. The V call is TRBV7-8, the J call TRBJ2-1, with 9 positions matching TRBD2. Germline loops: CDR1 SGHVS, CDR2 FQNEAQ. The CDR3 runs 15 residues. J lost 4 bases, V lost 5 bases, and 6 bases had no gene match. CDR3 sequence reads: CASSPRGGLYNEQFF. The CDR3 DNA follows: TGTGCCAGCAGCCCGCGGGGGGGCTTGTACAATGAGCAGTTCTTC. Based on the CDR3 plus reference TRBV7-8 and TRBJ2-1, the full variable domain is GAGVSQSPRYKVAKRGQDVALRCDPISGHVSLFWYQQALGQGPEFLTYFQNEAQLDKSGLPSDRFFAERPEGSVSTLKIQRTQQEDSAVYLCASSPRGGLYNEQFFGPGTRLTVL.

J is TRBJ2-3 and V is TRBV6-2 or TRBV6-3, with 9 bases identical to TRBD1. Germline CDR1 and CDR2: MNHEY and SVGEGT. The CDR3 length is 16 residues. The V gene end was trimmed by 4 bases and the J gene end by 2 bases; junction bases not matched to a gene: 7. The CDR3 DNA follows: TGTGCCAGCAGTTCTTGGAGGACAGGGGACACAGATACGCAGTATTTT. Translated, it gives CASSSWRTGDTDTQYF.

CDR3 nucleotide sequence: TGTGCCAGCAGCGGCGGACAGGGCACTGGGGTCGACACTGAAGCTTTCTTT. Translated: CASSGGQGTGVDTEAFF. The rearrangement joins TRBV7-9 to TRBJ1-1; TRBD1 aligns across 8 bases. The trim removed 5 bases at V and 3 bases at J, leaving 14 bases unmatched. This CDR3 is built from 17 residues. CDR1 and CDR2 (germline): SEHNR, FQNEAQ (reference sequence).

The chain uses TRBV27 and TRBJ1-2; TRBD1 matches at 10 bases. The germline V gene encodes CDR1 MNHEY and CDR2 SMNVEV (reference sequence). Unmatched junction bases numbered 13, after V lost 5 bases and J lost 7 bases. The CDR3 sequence is 16 residues long. The CDR3 nucleotides are TGTGCCAGCAGTCCTCGACAGGGGGCGGCGATTGGTGGCTACACCTTC. Translating gives CASSPRQGAAIGGYTF.

The V call is TRBV27, the J call TRBJ2-1, with 9 bases fitting TRBD1. With V trimmed by 6 bases and J by 6 bases, 21 bases remained unmatched. Germline V lookup: CDR1 MNHEY, CDR2 SMNVEV (reference sequence). This CDR3 has 19 residues. The CDR3 region is CASSVKTAGGTGITNEQFF. CDR3 in DNA: TGTGCCAGCAGCGTAAAAACGGCGGGTGGGACAGGGATCACCAATGAGCAGTTCTTC.

The V and J genes are TRBV29-1 and TRBJ1-2, with 8 bases fitting TRBD1. V shed 6 bases and J 6 bases; nucleotides not matched to a gene: 9. Germline V gene sequence: CDR1 SQVTM, CDR2 ANQGSEA. The CDR3 covers 13 residues. CDR3 sequence reads: CSVTGTGDHGYTF. CDR3 sequence (DNA): TGCAGCGTGACCGGGACAGGAGACCATGGCTACACCTTC. Complete variable domain (other parts from reference TRBV29-1 and TRBJ1-2): SAVISQKPSRDICQRGTSLTIQCQVDSQVTMMFWYRQQPGQSLTLIATANQGSEATYESGFVIDKFPISRPNLTFSTLTVSNMSPEDSSIYLCSVTGTGDHGYTFGSGTRLTVV.

V and J are TRBV11-2 and TRBJ1-6; D is ambiguous. Trimming stripped 1 base from V and 4 bases from J, with 5 bases between. Germline values: CDR1 SGHAT, CDR2 FQNNGV. CDR3 length: 14 amino acids. The CDR3 reads CASSLVQYNSPLHF. The CDR3 DNA follows: TGTGCCAGCAGCTTAGTACAGTATAATTCACCCCTCCACTTT.